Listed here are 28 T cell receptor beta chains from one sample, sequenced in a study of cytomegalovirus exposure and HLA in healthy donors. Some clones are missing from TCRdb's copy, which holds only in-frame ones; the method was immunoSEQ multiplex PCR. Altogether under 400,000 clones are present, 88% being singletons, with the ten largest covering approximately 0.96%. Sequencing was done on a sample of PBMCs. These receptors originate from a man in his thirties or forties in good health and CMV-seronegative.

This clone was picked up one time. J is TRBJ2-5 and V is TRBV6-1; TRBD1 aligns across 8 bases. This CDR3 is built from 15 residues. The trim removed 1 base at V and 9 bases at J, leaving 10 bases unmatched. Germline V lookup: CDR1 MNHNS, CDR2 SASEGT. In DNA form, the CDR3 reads TGTGCCAGCAGTGAAGGAAGGACAGGGTATTCTCCCCAGTACTTC. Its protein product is CASSEGRTGYSPQYF.

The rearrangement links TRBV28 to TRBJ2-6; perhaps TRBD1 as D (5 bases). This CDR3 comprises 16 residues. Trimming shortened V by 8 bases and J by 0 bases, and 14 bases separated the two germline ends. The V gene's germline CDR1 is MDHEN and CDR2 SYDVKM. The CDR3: CASLRDTGSGANVLTF. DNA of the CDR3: TGTGCCAGCCTAAGGGATACAGGCTCTGGGGCCAACGTCCTGACTTTC.

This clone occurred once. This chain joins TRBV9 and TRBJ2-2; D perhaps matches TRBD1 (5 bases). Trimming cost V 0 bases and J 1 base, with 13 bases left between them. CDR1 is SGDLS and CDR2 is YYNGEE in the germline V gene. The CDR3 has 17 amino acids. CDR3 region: CASSVDNPGKNTGELFF. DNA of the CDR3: TGTGCCAGCAGCGTAGATAACCCAGGGAAGAACACCGGGGAGCTGTTTTTT.

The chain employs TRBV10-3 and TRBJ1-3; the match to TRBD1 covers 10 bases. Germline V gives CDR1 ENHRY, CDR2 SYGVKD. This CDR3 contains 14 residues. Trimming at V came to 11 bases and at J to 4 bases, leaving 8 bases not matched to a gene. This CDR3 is CASSGTGAGNTIYF. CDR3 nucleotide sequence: TGTGCCTCTTCCGGGACAGGGGCCGGAAACACCATATATTTT.

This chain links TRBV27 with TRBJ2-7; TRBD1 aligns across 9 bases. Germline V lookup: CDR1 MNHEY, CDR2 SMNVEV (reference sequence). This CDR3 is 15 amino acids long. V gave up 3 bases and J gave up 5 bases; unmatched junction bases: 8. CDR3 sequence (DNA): TGTGCCAGCAGTTTTGATCGGGACAGGGTAAACGAGCAGTACTTC. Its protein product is CASSFDRDRVNEQYF.

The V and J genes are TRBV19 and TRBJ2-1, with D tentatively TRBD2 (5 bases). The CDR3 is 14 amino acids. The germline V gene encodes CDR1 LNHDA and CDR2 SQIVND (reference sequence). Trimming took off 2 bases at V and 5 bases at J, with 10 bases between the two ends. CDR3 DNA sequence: TGTGCCAGTAGTATACGGGGTCTGAACAATGAGCAGTTCTTC. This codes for CASSIRGLNNEQFF.

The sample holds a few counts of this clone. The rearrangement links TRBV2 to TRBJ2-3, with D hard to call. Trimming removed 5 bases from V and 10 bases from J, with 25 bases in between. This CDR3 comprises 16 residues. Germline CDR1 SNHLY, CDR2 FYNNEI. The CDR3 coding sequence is TGTGCCAGCAGTCCCCCCGGAGTTGATTGGGTGCCCTCGCAGTATTTT. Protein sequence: CASSPPGVDWVPSQYF.

The CDR3 region is CASSRDRGYEQYF. In DNA form, the CDR3 reads TGCGCCAGCAGCCGGGACAGGGGTTACGAGCAGTACTTC. V gene TRBV5-1 combines with J gene TRBJ2-7; TRBD1 agrees at 10 bases. Germline V gene data show CDR1 as SGHRS and CDR2 as YFSETQ. The CDR3 consists of 13 residues. The J segment lost 4 bases and the V segment lost 4 bases, leaving 2 bases of the junction unmatched. The complete variable domain, with remaining parts taken from reference TRBV5-1 and TRBJ2-7, reads KAGVTQTPRYLIKTRGQQVTLSCSPISGHRSVSWYQQTPGQGLQFLFEYFSETQRNKGNFPGRFSGRQFSNSRSEMNVSTLELGDSALYLCASSRDRGYEQYFGPGTRLTVT.

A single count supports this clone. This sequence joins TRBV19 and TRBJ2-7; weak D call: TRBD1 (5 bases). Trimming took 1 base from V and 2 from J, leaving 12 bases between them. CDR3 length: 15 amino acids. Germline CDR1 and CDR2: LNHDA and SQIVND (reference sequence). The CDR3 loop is CASSIVRVVPYEQYF. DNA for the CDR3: TGTGCCAGTAGTATAGTCAGGGTTGTCCCCTACGAGCAGTACTTC.

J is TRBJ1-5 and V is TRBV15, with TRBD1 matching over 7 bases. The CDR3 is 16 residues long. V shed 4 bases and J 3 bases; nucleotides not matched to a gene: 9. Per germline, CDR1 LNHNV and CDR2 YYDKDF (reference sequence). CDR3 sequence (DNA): TGTGCCACCAGCACGAAACCAGGGGGGTTCAATCAGCCCCAGCATTTT. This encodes CATSTKPGGFNQPQHF.

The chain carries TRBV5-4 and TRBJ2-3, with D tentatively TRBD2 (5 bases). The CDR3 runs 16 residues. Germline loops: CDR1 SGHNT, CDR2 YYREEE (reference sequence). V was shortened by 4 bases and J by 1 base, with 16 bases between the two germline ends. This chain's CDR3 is CASSLRTVSGTDTQYF. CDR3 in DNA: TGTGCCAGCAGCCTGCGGACTGTCTCTGGCACAGATACGCAGTATTTT. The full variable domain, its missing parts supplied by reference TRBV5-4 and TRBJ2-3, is ETGVTQSPTHLIKTRGQQVTLRCSSQSGHNTVSWYQQALGQGPQFIFQYYREEENGRGNFPPRFSGLQFPNYSSELNVNALELDDSALYLCASSLRTVSGTDTQYFGPGTRLTVL.

CDR3 amino acids: CASSLSTVTGAYEQYF. Here the CDR3 DNA reads TGCGCCAGCAGCTTGAGTACAGTAACAGGGGCCTACGAGCAGTACTTC. This sequence joins TRBV5-1 and TRBJ2-7; 7 bases line up with TRBD1. Germline CDR1 SGHRS, CDR2 YFSETQ. Germline trimming cut 1 base from V and 2 bases from J; bases unmatched to any gene: 9. This CDR3 spans 16 amino acids.

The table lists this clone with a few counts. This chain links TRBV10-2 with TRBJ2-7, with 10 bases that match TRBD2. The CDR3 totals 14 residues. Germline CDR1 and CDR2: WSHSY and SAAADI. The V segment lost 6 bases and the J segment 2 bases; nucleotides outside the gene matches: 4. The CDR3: CASRATSGAYEQYF. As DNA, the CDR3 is TGCGCCAGCAGGGCCACTAGCGGGGCCTACGAGCAGTACTTC.

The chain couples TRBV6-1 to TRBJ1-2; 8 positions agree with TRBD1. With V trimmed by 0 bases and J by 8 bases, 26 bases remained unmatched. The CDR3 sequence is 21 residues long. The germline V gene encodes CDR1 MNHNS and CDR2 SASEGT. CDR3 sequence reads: CASSEAQGQVVYSLFWTGYTF. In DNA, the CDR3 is TGTGCCAGCAGTGAAGCGCAGGGACAGGTGGTCTACTCCTTATTTTGGACGGGCTACACCTTC.

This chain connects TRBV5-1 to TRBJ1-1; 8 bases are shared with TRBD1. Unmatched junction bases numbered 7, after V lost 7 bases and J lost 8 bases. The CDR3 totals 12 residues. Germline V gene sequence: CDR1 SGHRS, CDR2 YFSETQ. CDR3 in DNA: TGCGCCAGCGGCGGACAGGGACCGGAAGCTTTCTTT. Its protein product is CASGGQGPEAFF.

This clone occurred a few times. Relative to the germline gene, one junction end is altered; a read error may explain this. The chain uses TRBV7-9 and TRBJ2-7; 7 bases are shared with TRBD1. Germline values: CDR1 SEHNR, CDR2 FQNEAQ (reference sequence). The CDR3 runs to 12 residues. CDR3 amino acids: CASSLNPDRWCF. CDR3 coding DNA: TGTGCCAGCAGCTTAAACCCGGACAGGTGGTGCTTC.

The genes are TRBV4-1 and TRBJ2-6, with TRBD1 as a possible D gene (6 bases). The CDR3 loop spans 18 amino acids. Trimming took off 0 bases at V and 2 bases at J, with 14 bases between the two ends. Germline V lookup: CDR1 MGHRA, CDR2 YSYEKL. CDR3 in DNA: TGCGCCAGCAGCCAAGAGGGGACATACCCAACTGGGGCCAACGTCCTGACTTTC. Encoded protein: CASSQEGTYPTGANVLTF.

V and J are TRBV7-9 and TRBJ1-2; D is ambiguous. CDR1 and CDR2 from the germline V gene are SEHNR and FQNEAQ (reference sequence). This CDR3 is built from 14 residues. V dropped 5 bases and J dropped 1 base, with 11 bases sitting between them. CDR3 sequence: CASSAEVLNYGYTF. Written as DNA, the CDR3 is TGTGCCAGCAGCGCCGAGGTCCTTAACTATGGCTACACCTTC.

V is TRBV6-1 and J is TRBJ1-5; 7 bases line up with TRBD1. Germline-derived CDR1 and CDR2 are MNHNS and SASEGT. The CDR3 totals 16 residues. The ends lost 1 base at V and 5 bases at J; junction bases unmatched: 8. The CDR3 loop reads CASSEGGTARHQPQHF. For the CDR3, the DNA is TGTGCCAGCAGTGAAGGCGGGACAGCCAGGCATCAGCCCCAGCATTTT.

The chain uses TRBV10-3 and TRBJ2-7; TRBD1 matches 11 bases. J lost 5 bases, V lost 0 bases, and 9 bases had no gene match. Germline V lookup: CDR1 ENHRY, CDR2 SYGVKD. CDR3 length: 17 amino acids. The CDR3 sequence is CAISESALDRGPDEQYF. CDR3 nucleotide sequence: TGTGCCATCAGTGAGTCCGCTTTGGACAGGGGGCCGGACGAGCAGTACTTC.

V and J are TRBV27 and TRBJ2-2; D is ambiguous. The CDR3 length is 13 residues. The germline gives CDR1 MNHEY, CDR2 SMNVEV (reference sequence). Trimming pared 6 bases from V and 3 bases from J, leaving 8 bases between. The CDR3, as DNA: TGTGCCAGCAGGGCGCGGTACACCGGGGAGCTGTTTTTT. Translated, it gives CASRARYTGELFF.

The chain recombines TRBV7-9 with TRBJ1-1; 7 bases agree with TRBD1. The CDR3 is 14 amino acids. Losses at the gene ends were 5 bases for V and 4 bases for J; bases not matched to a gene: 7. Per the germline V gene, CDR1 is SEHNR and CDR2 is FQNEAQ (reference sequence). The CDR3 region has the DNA TGTGCCAGCAGCCAGACAGGGTGGTCCACTGAAGCTTTCTTT. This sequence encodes CASSQTGWSTEAFF.

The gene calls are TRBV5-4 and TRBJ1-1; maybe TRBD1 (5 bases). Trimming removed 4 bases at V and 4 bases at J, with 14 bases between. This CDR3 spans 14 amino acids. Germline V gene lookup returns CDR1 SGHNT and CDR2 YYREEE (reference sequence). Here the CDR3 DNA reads TGTGCCAGCAGCGCACCGCAAAGGGGCACTGAAGCTTTCTTT. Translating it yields CASSAPQRGTEAFF.

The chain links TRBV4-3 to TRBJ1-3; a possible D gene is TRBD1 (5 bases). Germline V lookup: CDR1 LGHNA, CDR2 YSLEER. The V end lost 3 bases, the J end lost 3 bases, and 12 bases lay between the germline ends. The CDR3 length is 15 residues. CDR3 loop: CASSQQAGLGNTIYF. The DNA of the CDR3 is TGCGCCAGCAGCCAGCAGGCGGGGCTTGGAAACACCATATATTTT.

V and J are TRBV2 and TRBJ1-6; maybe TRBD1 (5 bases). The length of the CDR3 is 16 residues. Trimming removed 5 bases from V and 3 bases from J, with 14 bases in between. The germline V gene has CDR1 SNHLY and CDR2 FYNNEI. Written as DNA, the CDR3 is TGTGCCAGCAGTCACGGACAAGGCAGCTATAATTCACCCCTCCACTTT. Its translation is CASSHGQGSYNSPLHF.

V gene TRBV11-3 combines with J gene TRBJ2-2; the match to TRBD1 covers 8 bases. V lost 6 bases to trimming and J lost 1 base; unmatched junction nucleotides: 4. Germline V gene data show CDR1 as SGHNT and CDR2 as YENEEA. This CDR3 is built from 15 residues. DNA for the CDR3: TGTGCCAGCAGAGCTGGGACAGGGAACACCGGGGAGCTGTTTTTT. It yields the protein CASRAGTGNTGELFF. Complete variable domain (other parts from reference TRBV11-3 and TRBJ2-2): EAGVVQSPRYKIIEKKQPVAFWCNPISGHNTLYWYLQNLGQGPELLIRYENEEAVDDSQLPKDRFSAERLKGVDSTLKIQPAELGDSAVYLCASRAGTGNTGELFFGEGSRLTVL.

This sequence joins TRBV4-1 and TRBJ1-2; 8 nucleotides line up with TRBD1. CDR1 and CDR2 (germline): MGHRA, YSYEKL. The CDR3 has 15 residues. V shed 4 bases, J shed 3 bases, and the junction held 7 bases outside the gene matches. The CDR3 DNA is TGCGCCAGCAGCCGATCGGACAGGGACGACTATGGCTACACCTTC. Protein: CASSRSDRDDYGYTF.

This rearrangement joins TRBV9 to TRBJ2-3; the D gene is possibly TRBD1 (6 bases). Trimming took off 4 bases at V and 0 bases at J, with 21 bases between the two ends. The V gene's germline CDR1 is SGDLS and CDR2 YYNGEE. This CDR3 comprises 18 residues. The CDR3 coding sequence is TGTGCCAGCAGCCCGAGGCCCAAACAGGGAACTAGCACAGATACGCAGTATTTT. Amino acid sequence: CASSPRPKQGTSTDTQYF.